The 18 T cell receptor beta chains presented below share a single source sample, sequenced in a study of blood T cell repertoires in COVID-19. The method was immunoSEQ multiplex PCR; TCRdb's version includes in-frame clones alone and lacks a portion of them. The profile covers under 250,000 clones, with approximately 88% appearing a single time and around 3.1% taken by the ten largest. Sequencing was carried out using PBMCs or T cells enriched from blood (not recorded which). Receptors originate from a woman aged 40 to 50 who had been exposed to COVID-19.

The CDR3 DNA is TGTGCCAGCAGTCCCAGGGTTCACACTGAAGCTTTCTTT. Its protein is CASSPRVHTEAFF. V gene TRBV12-3 or TRBV12-4 combines with J gene TRBJ1-1; tentative D call: TRBD1 (5 bases). Trimming removed 5 bases at V and 3 bases at J, with 10 bases between. The CDR3 has 13 residues.

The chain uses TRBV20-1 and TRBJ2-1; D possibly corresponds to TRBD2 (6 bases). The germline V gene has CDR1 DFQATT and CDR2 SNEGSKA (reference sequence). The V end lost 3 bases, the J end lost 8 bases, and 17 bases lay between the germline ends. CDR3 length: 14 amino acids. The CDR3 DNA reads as TGCAGTGCTAGTTCTAGCGTTGGCTCCCATGAGCAGTTCTTC. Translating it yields CSASSSVGSHEQFF.

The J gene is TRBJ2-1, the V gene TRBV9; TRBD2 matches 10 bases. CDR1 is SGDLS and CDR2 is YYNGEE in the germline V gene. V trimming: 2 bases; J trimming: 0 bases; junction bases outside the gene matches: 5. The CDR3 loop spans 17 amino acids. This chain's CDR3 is CASSVHLAGVSYNEQFF. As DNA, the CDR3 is TGTGCCAGCAGCGTCCACCTAGCGGGGGTCTCCTACAATGAGCAGTTCTTC.

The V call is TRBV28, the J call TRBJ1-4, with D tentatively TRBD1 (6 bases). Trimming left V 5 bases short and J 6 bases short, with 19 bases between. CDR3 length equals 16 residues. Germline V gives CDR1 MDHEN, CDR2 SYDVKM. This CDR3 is CASSPGLGAGHEKLFF. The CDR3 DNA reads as TGTGCCAGCAGTCCTGGGTTGGGGGCAGGGCATGAAAAACTGTTTTTT.

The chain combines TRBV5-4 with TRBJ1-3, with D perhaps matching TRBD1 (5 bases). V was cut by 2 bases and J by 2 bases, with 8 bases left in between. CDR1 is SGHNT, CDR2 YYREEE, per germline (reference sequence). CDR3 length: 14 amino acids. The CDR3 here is CASSFMGPGNTIYF. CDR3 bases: TGTGCCAGCAGCTTCATGGGGCCTGGAAACACCATATATTTT.

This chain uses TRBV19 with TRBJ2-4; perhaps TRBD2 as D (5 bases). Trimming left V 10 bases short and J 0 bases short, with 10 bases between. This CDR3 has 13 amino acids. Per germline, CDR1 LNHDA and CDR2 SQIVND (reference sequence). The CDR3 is CATRGLAKNIQYF. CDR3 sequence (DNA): TGTGCCACCCGAGGGTTAGCCAAAAACATTCAGTACTTC.

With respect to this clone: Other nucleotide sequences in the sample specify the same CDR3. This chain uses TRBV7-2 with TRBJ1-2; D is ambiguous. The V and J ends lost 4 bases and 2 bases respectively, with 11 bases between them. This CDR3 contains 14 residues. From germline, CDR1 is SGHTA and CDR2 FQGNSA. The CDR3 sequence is CASSSTGSNYGYTF. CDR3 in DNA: TGTGCCAGCAGCTCCACGGGGTCAAACTATGGCTACACCTTC.

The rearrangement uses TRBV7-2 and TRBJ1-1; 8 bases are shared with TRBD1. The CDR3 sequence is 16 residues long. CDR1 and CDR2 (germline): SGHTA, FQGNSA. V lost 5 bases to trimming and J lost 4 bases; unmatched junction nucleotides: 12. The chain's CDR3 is CASSVSTDRGGTEAFF. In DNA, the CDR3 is TGTGCCAGCAGCGTAAGTACTGACAGGGGAGGCACTGAAGCTTTCTTT.

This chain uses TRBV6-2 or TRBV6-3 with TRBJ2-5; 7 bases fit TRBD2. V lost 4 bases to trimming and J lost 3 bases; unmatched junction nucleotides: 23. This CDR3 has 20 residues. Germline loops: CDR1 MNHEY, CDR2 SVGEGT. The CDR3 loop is CASSFTPELAGFLLEETQYF. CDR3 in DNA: TGTGCCAGCAGTTTCACCCCTGAGTTAGCGGGTTTTCTTTTGGAAGAGACCCAGTACTTC.

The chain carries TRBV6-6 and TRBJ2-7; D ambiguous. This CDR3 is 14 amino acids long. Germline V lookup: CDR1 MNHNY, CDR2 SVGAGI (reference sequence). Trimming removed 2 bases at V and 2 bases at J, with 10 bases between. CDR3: CASSYIGRTYEQYF. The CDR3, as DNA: TGTGCCAGCAGTTACATTGGCAGGACCTACGAGCAGTACTTC.

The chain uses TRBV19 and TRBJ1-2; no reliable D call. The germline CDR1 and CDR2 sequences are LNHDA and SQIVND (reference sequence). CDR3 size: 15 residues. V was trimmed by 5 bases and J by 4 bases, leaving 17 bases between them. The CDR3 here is CASSLATSPFYGYTF. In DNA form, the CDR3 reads TGTGCCAGTAGTCTCGCAACCAGTCCTTTCTATGGCTACACCTTC.

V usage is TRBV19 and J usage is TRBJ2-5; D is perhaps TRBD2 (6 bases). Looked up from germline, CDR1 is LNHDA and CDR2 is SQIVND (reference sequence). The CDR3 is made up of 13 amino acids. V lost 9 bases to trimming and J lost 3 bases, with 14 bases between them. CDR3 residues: CASRRDFKETQYF. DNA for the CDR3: TGTGCCAGCAGACGGGACTTTAAAGAGACCCAGTACTTC.

Written as DNA, the CDR3 is TGTGCCAGCAGCACGGGACTAGCGGGAAGTGGTAGGGAGCAGTACGTC. It yields the protein CASSTGLAGSGREQYV. This chain links TRBV5-4 with TRBJ2-7; 13 bases align to TRBD2. Per germline, CDR1 SGHNT and CDR2 YYREEE (reference sequence). V was pared by 4 bases and J by 7 bases, with 11 bases of the junction left unmatched. CDR3 length: 16 amino acids.

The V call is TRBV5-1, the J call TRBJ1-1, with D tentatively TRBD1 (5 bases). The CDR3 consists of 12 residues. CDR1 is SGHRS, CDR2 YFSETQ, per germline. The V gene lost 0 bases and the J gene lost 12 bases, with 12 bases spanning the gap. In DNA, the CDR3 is TGCGCCAGCAGCTTGGGTGACAAGGGGCCTTTCTTT. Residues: CASSLGDKGPFF. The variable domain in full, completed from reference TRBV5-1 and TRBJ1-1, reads KAGVTQTPRYLIKTRGQQVTLSCSPISGHRSVSWYQQTPGQGLQFLFEYFSETQRNKGNFPGRFSGRQFSNSRSEMNVSTLELGDSALYLCASSLGDKGPFFGQGTRLTVV.

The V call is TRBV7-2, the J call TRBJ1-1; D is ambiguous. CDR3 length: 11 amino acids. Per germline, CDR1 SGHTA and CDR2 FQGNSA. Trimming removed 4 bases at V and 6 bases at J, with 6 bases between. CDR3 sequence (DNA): TGTGCCAGCAGCTACAATGCTGAAGCTTTCTTT. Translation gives CASSYNAEAFF.

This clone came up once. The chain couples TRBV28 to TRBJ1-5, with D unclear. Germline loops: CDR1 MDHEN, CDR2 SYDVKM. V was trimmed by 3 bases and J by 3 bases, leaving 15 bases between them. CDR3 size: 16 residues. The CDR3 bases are TGTGCCAGCAGTTTTTGGTCTCGGGGTCCCAATCAGCCCCAGCATTTT. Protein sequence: CASSFWSRGPNQPQHF.

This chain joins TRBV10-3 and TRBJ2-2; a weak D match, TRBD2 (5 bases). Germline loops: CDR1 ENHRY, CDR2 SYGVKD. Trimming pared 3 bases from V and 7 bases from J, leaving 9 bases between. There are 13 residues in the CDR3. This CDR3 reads CAISDWAGGELFF. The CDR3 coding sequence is TGTGCCATCAGTGATTGGGCGGGCGGGGAGCTGTTTTTT.

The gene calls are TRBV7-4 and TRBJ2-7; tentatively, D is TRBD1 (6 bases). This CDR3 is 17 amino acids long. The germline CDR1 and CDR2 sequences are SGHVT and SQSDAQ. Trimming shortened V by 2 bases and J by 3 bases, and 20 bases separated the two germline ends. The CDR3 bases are TGTGCCAGCAGCTTACGCCCCCCCACAGGGCGGTTCTACGAGCAGTACTTC. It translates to CASSLRPPTGRFYEQYF.